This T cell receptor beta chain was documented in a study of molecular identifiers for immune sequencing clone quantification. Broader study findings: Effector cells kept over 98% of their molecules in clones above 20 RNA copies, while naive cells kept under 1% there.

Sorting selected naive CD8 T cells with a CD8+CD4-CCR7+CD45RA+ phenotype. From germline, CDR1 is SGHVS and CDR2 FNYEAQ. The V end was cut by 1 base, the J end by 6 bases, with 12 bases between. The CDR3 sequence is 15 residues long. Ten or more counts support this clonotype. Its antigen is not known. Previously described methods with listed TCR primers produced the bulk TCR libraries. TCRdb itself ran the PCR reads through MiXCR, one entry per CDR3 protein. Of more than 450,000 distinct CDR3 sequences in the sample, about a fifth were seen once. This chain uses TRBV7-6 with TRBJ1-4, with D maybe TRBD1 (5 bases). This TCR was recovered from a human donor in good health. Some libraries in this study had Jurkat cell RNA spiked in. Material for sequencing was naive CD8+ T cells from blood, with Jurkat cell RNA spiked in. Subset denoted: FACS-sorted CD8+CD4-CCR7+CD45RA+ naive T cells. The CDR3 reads CASSLEAGTDEKLFF. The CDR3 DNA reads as TGTGCCAGCAGCTTAGAGGCAGGGACGGATGAAAAACTGTTTTTT.